This is a list of T cell receptor beta chains from one sample in a study of cytomegalovirus exposure and HLA in healthy donors. Clones were sequenced by immunoSEQ multiplex PCR, and TCRdb holds only the in-frame ones, with some missing. The top ten hold roughly 1.2% of the sample, which has approximately 120,000 clones, about 78% seen once. Sequenced input: PBMCs. The receptors were gathered from a female donor in good health and CMV-seronegative. Each CDR3 is given with its conserved first and last residue. The D gene is left open where the match is weak. Some rows have no size entry. The others give once, few or many, or a class for an expanded clone.

TRBV28	14	TRBJ1-1	-	-	CASRATGRNTEAFF	TGTGCCAGCAGAGCGACAGGTAGGAACACTGAAGCTTTCTTT
TRBV7-9	16	TRBJ1-1	-	-	CSSSPVSRNMNTEAFF	TGTTCCAGCAGCCCAGTGTCTAGGAACATGAACACTGAAGCTTTCTTT
TRBV6-6	14	TRBJ1-2	-	-	CASSPGRGPGGYTF	TGTGCCAGCAGTCCGGGGAGGGGCCCTGGGGGCTACACCTTC
TRBV2	15	TRBJ2-5	TRBD1	-	CARTGTGVLGETQYF	TGTGCCAGGACCGGGACAGGGGTGTTAGGGGAGACCCAGTACTTC
TRBV30	11	TRBJ2-1	-	once	CAWRDFGEQFF	TGTGCCTGGAGGGACTTTGGGGAGCAGTTCTTC
TRBV30	13	TRBJ1-2	-	-	CAWSVRGPYGYTF	TGTGCCTGGAGTGTACGCGGGCCCTATGGCTACACCTTC
TRBV6-1	15	TRBJ2-1	-	once	CASSEVVSTGVEQFF	TGTGCCAGCAGTGAAGTTGTCAGCACGGGGGTGGAGCAGTTCTTC
TRBV10-3	14	TRBJ1-1	-	-	CAISDGGQNTEAFF	TGTGCCATCAGTGATGGGGGCCAGAACACTGAAGCTTTCTTT
TRBV27	15	TRBJ2-7	TRBD1	-	CASSLGWDRVYEQYF	TGTGCCAGCAGTTTAGGATGGGACAGGGTCTACGAGCAGTACTTC
TRBV18	16	TRBJ2-3	TRBD1	-	CASSPQSGGWTDTQYF	TGTGCCAGCTCACCACAATCAGGGGGTTGGACAGATACGCAGTATTTT
TRBV6-5	14	TRBJ1-2	-	-	CASSYAGIRGGYTF	TGTGCCAGCAGTTACGCGGGTATCCGAGGGGGCTACACCTTC
TRBV19	14	TRBJ1-1	-	-	CASSIQGTSTEAFF	TGTGCCAGTAGTATTCAGGGGACGAGCACTGAAGCTTTCTTT
TRBV4-1	14	TRBJ1-4	-	-	CASSQEPRVEKLFF	TGCGCCAGCAGCCAAGAGCCACGGGTCGAAAAACTGTTTTTT
TRBV5-6	15	TRBJ1-5	TRBD1	-	CASSPTGVDNQPQHF	TGTGCCAGCAGCCCGACAGGGGTCGACAATCAGCCCCAGCATTTT
TRBV30	13	TRBJ1-5	-	-	CAWSGEGKQPQHF	TGTGCCTGGAGTGGGGAGGGTAAACAGCCCCAGCATTTT
TRBV5-4	14	TRBJ2-5	TRBD2	-	CASSHRTREETQYF	TGTGCCAGCAGCCACCGGACTAGAGAGGAGACCCAGTACTTC
TRBV9	18	TRBJ2-2	TRBD2	-	CASSVASSGEFPTGELFF	TGTGCCAGCAGCGTAGCGTCTAGCGGGGAGTTCCCCACCGGGGAGCTGTTTTTT
TRBV2	13	TRBJ1-1	-	-	CASSLAGDTEAFF	TGTGCCAGCAGTTTGGCGGGGGACACTGAAGCTTTCTTT
TRBV28	13	TRBJ1-1	TRBD1	-	CASSRGLGTEAFF	TGTGCCAGCAGTAGGGGGCTGGGCACTGAAGCTTTCTTT
TRBV7-2	16	TRBJ2-7	TRBD1	-	CASSLDGGQGYYEQYF	TGTGCCAGCAGCTTAGATGGGGGACAGGGATACTACGAGCAGTACTTC
TRBV18	18	TRBJ1-6	-	few	CASSPQQELRASNSPLHF	TGTGCCAGCTCACCACAGCAGGAGCTCAGGGCCTCTAATTCACCCCTCCACTTT
TRBV7-9	17	TRBJ2-4	TRBD1	-	CASSLGLDRGTKNIQYF	TGTGCCAGCAGCTTAGGTCTGGACAGGGGGACCAAAAACATTCAGTACTTC